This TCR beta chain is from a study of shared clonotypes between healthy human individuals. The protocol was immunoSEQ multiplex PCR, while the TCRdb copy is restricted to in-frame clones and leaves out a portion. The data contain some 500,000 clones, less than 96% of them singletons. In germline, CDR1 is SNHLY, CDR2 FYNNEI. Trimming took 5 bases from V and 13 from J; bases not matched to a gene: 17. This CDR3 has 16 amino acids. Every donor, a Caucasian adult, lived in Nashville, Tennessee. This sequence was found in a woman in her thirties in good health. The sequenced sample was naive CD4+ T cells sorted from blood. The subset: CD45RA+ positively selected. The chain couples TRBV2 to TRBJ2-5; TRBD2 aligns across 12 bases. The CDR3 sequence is CASSHGTGGLAGPWYF. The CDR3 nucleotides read TGTGCCAGCAGTCACGGGACTGGCGGACTAGCGGGGCCGTGGTACTTC.